The rows below give T cell receptor beta chains drawn from one sample of a study of siplizumab effects on memory and regulatory T cells. Produced via immunoSEQ multiplex PCR; TCRdb's table is partial and in-frame only. The sample shows about 48,000 clones, less than 90% of them seen only once. The specimen sequenced was naive CD8+ T cells sorted from blood. These receptors all stem from a human donor in good health. Each CDR3 is given with its conserved first and last residue. Each record gives: J gene, D gene, CDR3 length, V gene, clone size, CDR3 protein, CDR3 DNA. D genes are given only for firm matches. Only some rows state a clone size, as once, few, many or a class for expanded clones.

>TRBJ2-2|.|13|TRBV19|.
CASSTGVTGELFF
TGTGCCAGTAGTACGGGGGTTACCGGGGAGCTGTTTTTT
>TRBJ2-7|TRBD1|15|TRBV7-9|.
CASSLVWTGEDEQYF
TGTGCCAGCAGCTTAGTTTGGACAGGGGAGGACGAGCAGTACTTC
>TRBJ2-3|.|13|TRBV27|.
CASSLTGTDTQYF
TGTGCCAGCAGTTTAACAGGAACAGATACGCAGTATTTT
>TRBJ1-1|TRBD1|15|TRBV7-6|once
CASSRGQGLNTEAFF
TGTGCCAGCAGCCGGGGACAGGGTTTAAACACTGAAGCTTTCTTT
>TRBJ2-2|.|14|TRBV27|.
CASSLSMGAGELFF
TGTGCCAGCAGTTTATCGATGGGGGCCGGGGAGCTGTTTTTT
>TRBJ2-6|.|15|TRBV30|.
CAWSVDGSGANVLTF
TGTGCCTGGAGTGTAGATGGGTCTGGGGCCAACGTCCTGACTTTC
>TRBJ1-1|.|14|TRBV19|.
CASSISGRNTEAFF
TGTGCCAGTAGTATATCAGGCCGGAACACTGAAGCTTTCTTT
>TRBJ1-1|.|13|TRBV15|once
CATSRERLGEAFF
TGTGCCACCAGCAGAGAGAGACTGGGTGAAGCTTTCTTT
>TRBJ2-1|.|12|TRBV7-9|.
CASSLAVNEQFF
TGTGCCAGCAGCTTAGCAGTGAATGAGCAGTTCTTC
>TRBJ2-1|TRBD2|17|TRBV7-2|.
CASSPDGLAGVYNEQFF
TGTGCCAGCAGCCCCGACGGACTAGCGGGAGTTTACAATGAGCAGTTCTTC
>TRBJ2-7|.|14|TRBV27|.
CASSLRGWGYEQYF
TGTGCCAGCAGTTTAAGAGGTTGGGGCTACGAGCAGTACTTC
>TRBJ2-7|.|11|TRBV25-1|.
CASSDSYEQYF
TGTGCCAGCAGTGACAGCTACGAGCAGTACTTC
>TRBJ2-1|TRBD2|14|TRBV2|once
CASGGLARYNEQFF
TGTGCCAGCGGGGGACTAGCGCGTTACAATGAGCAGTTCTTC
>TRBJ1-2|.|15|TRBV7-9|.
CASSLPSGGYHGYTF
TGTGCCAGCAGCTTACCCTCGGGGGGCTATCATGGCTACACCTTC
>TRBJ1-2|TRBD1|13|TRBV5-6|.
CASSLAGGHGYTF
TGTGCCAGCAGCTTGGCAGGGGGGCATGGCTACACCTTC
>TRBJ2-7|TRBD1|15|TRBV4-1|.
CASSQESDRGYEQYF
TGCGCCAGCAGCCAAGAGTCCGACAGGGGCTACGAGCAGTACTTC
>TRBJ2-7|.|13|TRBV7-9|.
CASSLGDDYEQYF
TGTGCCAGCAGCTTAGGAGACGATTACGAGCAGTACTTC
>TRBJ2-7|TRBD1|15|TRBV4-1|.
CASSQDGTGNYEQYF
TGCGCCAGCAGCCAAGATGGGACAGGGAACTACGAGCAGTACTTC
>TRBJ1-6|.|13|TRBV6-5|.
CASSSGSPSPLHF
TGTGCCAGCAGTTCCGGGAGCCCCTCACCCCTCCACTTT
>TRBJ1-2|TRBD1|14|TRBV4-1|.
CASSHRTGTDGYTF
TGCGCCAGCAGCCACAGGACAGGGACGGATGGCTACACCTTC
>TRBJ2-7|.|13|TRBV27|.
CASSLNGGDEQYF
TGTGCCAGCAGTTTAAACGGGGGCGACGAGCAGTACTTC
>TRBJ2-5|TRBD2|15|TRBV9|.
CASSIAGGWQETQYF
TGTGCCAGCAGCATAGCGGGGGGGTGGCAAGAGACCCAGTACTTC
>TRBJ2-5|TRBD2|17|TRBV10-1|.
CASSPGTSGGGGETQYF
TGCGCCAGCAGTCCAGGGACTAGCGGAGGGGGGGGAGAGACCCAGTACTTC
>TRBJ2-2|.|16|TRBV5-1|.
CASSLVPLQETGELFF
TGCGCCAGCAGCTTGGTCCCTTTACAGGAAACCGGGGAGCTGTTTTTT
>TRBJ2-7|.|15|TRBV4-1|.
CASSQEGGGPYEQYF
TGCGCCAGCAGCCAAGAAGGAGGGGGCCCCTACGAGCAGTACTTC
>TRBJ2-3|TRBD2|17|TRBV13|once
CASSSSGLAGVVDTQYF
TGTGCCAGCAGCAGCTCGGGACTAGCGGGAGTGGTAGATACGCAGTATTTT
>TRBJ1-1|.|12|TRBV29-1|.
CSVEWANTEAFF
TGCAGCGTTGAATGGGCCAACACTGAAGCTTTCTTT
>TRBJ1-1|TRBD1|21|TRBV4-1|.
CASSQDGALYRGAFMNTEAFF
TGCGCCAGCAGCCAAGATGGGGCCCTTTACAGGGGCGCCTTCATGAACACTGAAGCTTTCTTT
>TRBJ1-1|.|13|TRBV4-1|few
CASSQVMGIEAFF
TGCGCCAGCAGCCAAGTGATGGGAATTGAAGCTTTCTTT
>TRBJ2-3|.|15|TRBV5-6|.
CASSLRDISTDTQYF
TGTGCCAGCAGCCTCCGGGACATTTCCACAGATACGCAGTATTTT
>TRBJ1-5|.|16|TRBV21-1|.
CASSNGVINSNQPQHF
TGTGCCAGCAGCAACGGGGTGATTAATAGCAATCAGCCCCAGCATTTT
>TRBJ2-2|TRBD1|15|TRBV2|.
CASSEALGQPGELFF
TGTGCCAGCAGTGAAGCGCTGGGACAGCCCGGGGAGCTGTTTTTT
>TRBJ2-1|.|14|TRBV27|.
CASSFDDHYNEQFF
TGTGCCAGCAGTTTTGATGACCATTACAATGAGCAGTTCTTC
>TRBJ2-7|.|15|TRBV27|.
CASSTWGAGSREQYF
TGTGCCAGCAGCACCTGGGGGGCCGGTAGTCGCGAGCAGTACTTC
>TRBJ2-1|.|12|TRBV4-1|few
CASSLWGNEQFF
TGCGCCAGCAGCCTTTGGGGCAATGAGCAGTTCTTC
>TRBJ2-7|TRBD1|15|TRBV9|.
CASSAGTGDSYEQYF
TGTGCCAGCAGCGCCGGGACAGGGGACTCCTACGAGCAGTACTTC
>TRBJ2-7|TRBD2|14|TRBV11-2|.
CASSWTSGSYEQYF
TGTGCCAGCAGCTGGACTAGCGGATCCTACGAGCAGTACTTC
>TRBJ2-7|.|12|TRBV14|.
CASSPDLYEQYF
TGTGCCAGCAGCCCAGATCTCTACGAGCAGTACTTC
>TRBJ2-3|TRBD2|17|TRBV7-9|.
CASSWGTSGTNTDTQYF
TGTGCCAGCAGCTGGGGGACTAGCGGAACAAACACAGATACGCAGTATTTT
>TRBJ2-7|TRBD2|15|TRBV5-4|.
CASSLLAENPGEQYF
TGTGCCAGCAGTTTACTAGCGGAGAACCCGGGGGAGCAGTACTTC
>TRBJ2-5|.|14|TRBV5-1|.
CASTFRTQQETQYF
TGCGCCAGCACTTTCCGGACTCAACAAGAGACCCAGTACTTC
>TRBJ2-3|.|16|TRBV5-1|.
CASIPRRADLKDTQYF
TGCGCCAGCATACCTCGGAGGGCCGATTTGAAAGATACGCAGTATTTT
>TRBJ2-5|.|12|TRBV7-9|.
CASSGTMETQYF
TGTGCCAGCAGCGGAACGATGGAGACCCAGTACTTC
>TRBJ2-1|TRBD2|16|TRBV27|.
CASSLWPSGRGNEQFF
TGTGCCAGCAGTTTATGGCCTAGCGGGAGGGGGAATGAGCAGTTCTTC
>TRBJ1-4|.|12|TRBV19|.
CASADRDEKLFF
TGTGCCAGCGCGGACAGAGACGAAAAACTGTTTTTT
>TRBJ2-5|.|15|TRBV4-1|.
CASSQDLTGQETQYF
TGCGCCAGCAGCCAAGATTTGACAGGCCAAGAGACCCAGTACTTC
>TRBJ2-7|.|14|TRBV29-1|.
CSVVPEEGTYEQYF
TGCAGCGTTGTGCCAGAGGAGGGAACCTACGAGCAGTACTTC
>TRBJ1-2|.|15|TRBV4-2|.
CASSQDRAPNYGYTF
TGTGCCAGCAGCCAAGATCGAGCTCCTAACTATGGCTACACCTTC
>TRBJ2-3|.|16|TRBV15|.
CATSRRSGFTTDTQYF
TGTGCCACCAGCAGACGTTCGGGGTTCACCACAGATACGCAGTATTTT
>TRBJ2-1|TRBD2|17|TRBV27|.
CASSSFQAGGSYNEQFF
TGTGCCAGCAGTTCATTCCAAGCGGGAGGGTCGTACAATGAGCAGTTCTTC
>TRBJ2-7|TRBD2|14|TRBV27|.
CASSLRASGYEQYF
TGTGCCAGCAGTCTTCGGGCTAGCGGCTACGAGCAGTACTTC
>TRBJ2-1|TRBD1|16|TRBV5-4|.
CASSAGPGQGAYEQFF
TGTGCCAGCAGCGCTGGCCCGGGACAGGGGGCATATGAGCAGTTCTTC
>TRBJ2-2|TRBD2|17|TRBV30|.
CAWTDQGLAGNAGELFF
TGTGCCTGGACCGATCAGGGGCTAGCGGGTAACGCCGGGGAGCTGTTTTTT
>TRBJ2-3|.|19|TRBV4-1|.
CASSQDSDVTRGDADTQYF
TGCGCCAGCAGCCAAGATTCCGACGTGACTAGAGGTGATGCAGATACGCAGTATTTT
>TRBJ1-1|.|12|TRBV30|few
CAWSRGGTEAFF
TGTGCCTGGTCCAGGGGCGGCACTGAAGCTTTCTTT
>TRBJ1-1|TRBD1|15|TRBV9|once
CASSVGDRGGTEAFF
TGTGCCAGCAGCGTAGGGGACAGGGGCGGCACTGAAGCTTTCTTT
>TRBJ2-5|TRBD2|13|TRBV5-1|.
CASSLAGGVAQYF
TGCGCCAGCAGCTTGGCCGGGGGGGTGGCCCAGTACTTC